Listed below are T cell receptor beta chains from one sample, sequenced in a study of regulatory T cells in long-lasting Graves disease. TCRdb passed the multiplex PCR reads through MiXCR, listing each CDR3 protein once. The table has around 510,000 distinct CDR3 sequences, under 25% seen once. Sequenced here: peripheral blood mononuclear cells (PBMCs), sampled when the disease was refractory, from a patient treated with antithyroid drugs. These receptors were collected from a female donor with Graves disease. The CDR3 runs from the conserved cysteine through the conserved F or W. The D gene is left open where the match is weak. For some rows the clone size is stated as once, few or many, or as a class when expanded; others skip it.

NA TRBJ1-2 TRBV25-1 few CASSEYRGATGYTF TGTGCCAGCAGTGAATACCGGGGGGCAACGGGCTACACCTTC
TRBD1 TRBJ1-6 TRBV7-2 NA CASSIRDRDSPLHF TGTGCCAGCAGCATCCGGGACAGGGACTCACCCCTCCACTTT
NA TRBJ1-1 TRBV6-1 few CASGWRGTEAFF TGTGCCTCCGGCTGGAGAGGCACTGAAGCTTTCTTT
NA TRBJ2-1 TRBV9 NA CASSVDGASYNEQFF TGTGCCAGCAGCGTAGACGGAGCCTCCTACAATGAGCAGTTCTTC
NA TRBJ1-5 TRBV19 NA CAVAGGLPNQPQHF TGTGCCGTGGCTGGGGGGTTACCGAATCAGCCCCAGCATTTT
NA TRBJ2-7 TRBV2 many CASSEGTGYYEQYF TGTGCCAGCAGTGAGGGAACAGGGTACTACGAGCAGTACTTC
TRBD1 TRBJ2-2 TRBV9 NA CASSVATGANTGELFF TGTGCCAGCAGCGTAGCTACAGGGGCGAACACCGGGGAGCTGTTTTTT
TRBD2 TRBJ2-7 TRBV20-1 few CSARTGTSGRTFSYEQYF TGCAGTGCTAGGACAGGGACTAGCGGGAGAACCTTCTCCTACGAGCAGTACTTC
TRBD2 TRBJ2-7 TRBV3-1 few CASSPERGPSGAYEQYF TGTGCCAGCAGCCCGGAGCGGGGCCCCTCCGGGGCCTACGAGCAGTACTTC
NA TRBJ1-1 TRBV20-1 many CSAQPPTGRNTEAFF TGCAGTGCCCAACCCCCCACCGGCCGGAACACTGAAGCTTTCTTT
NA TRBJ2-1 TRBV28 NA CASSFVGCNEQFF TGTGCCAGCAGTTTTGTGGGGTGCAATGAGCAGTTCTTC
NA TRBJ2-1 TRBV5-1 NA CASSEQTYNEQFF TGCGCCAGCAGCGAACAGACCTACAATGAGCAGTTCTTC
NA TRBJ1-1 TRBV14 NA CASSWNTHQNTEAFF TGTGCCAGCAGCTGGAACACGCACCAGAACACTGAAGCTTTCTTT
NA TRBJ2-5 TRBV28 NA CASSFRILRDRETQYF TGTGCCAGCAGTTTCCGTATACTCAGGGATCGAGAGACCCAGTACTTC
NA TRBJ1-1 TRBV5-1 few CASRRQVITMNTEAFF TGCGCCAGCAGACGACAGGTGATAACCATGAACACTGAAGCTTTCTTT
NA TRBJ1-6 TRBV28 many CASSLLQGDSPLHF TGTGCCAGCAGTCTACTACAAGGGGATTCACCCCTCCACTTT
TRBD2 TRBJ2-2 TRBV5-6 NA CASSLVLEASGTGELFF TGTGCCAGCAGCTTGGTTTTAGAAGCTAGCGGGACCGGGGAGCTGTTTTTT
NA TRBJ1-2 TRBV20-1 many CSARAGMGYGYTF TGCAGTGCTAGAGCGGGGATGGGCTATGGCTACACCTTC
NA TRBJ1-5 TRBV28 many CASVRWAGQPQHF TGTGCCAGCGTAAGGTGGGCCGGGCAGCCCCAGCATTTT
TRBD1 TRBJ1-1 TRBV13 many CASSHGTGNTEAFF TGTGCCAGCAGCCACGGGACAGGGAACACTGAAGCTTTCTTT
NA TRBJ2-4 TRBV28 many CASSRGGAAAKNIQYF TGTGCCAGCAGTAGGGGGGGGGCGGCAGCCAAAAACATTCAGTACTTC
TRBD2 TRBJ2-3 TRBV20-1 few CSAGRTSGISDTQYF TGCAGTGCTGGGCGAACTAGCGGGATCTCAGATACGCAGTATTTT
TRBD2 TRBJ2-2 TRBV28 many CASSLPGGITGELFF TGTGCCAGCAGTTTGCCGGGAGGGATCACCGGGGAGCTGTTTTTT